This entry concerns a single TCR beta chain. The antigen remains unidentified. The data belong to a study of T cell responses to AZD1222 COVID-19 vaccine. Study observations and caveats: The span of vaccine-associated CD4 TCRs extended across spike, with dominance at 160-218 and 743-854.

In germline, CDR1 is MNHEY, CDR2 SVGEGT. The CDR3 consists of 11 residues. Trimming took 5 bases from V and 13 from J, leaving 14 bases between them. The protocol was immunoSEQ multiplex PCR, while the TCRdb copy is restricted to in-frame clones and leaves out a portion. The sample shows 100,000 to 150,000 clones, about 86% of them seen only once. The sequencing here drew on peripheral blood, taken on day 0 of AZD1222 vaccination. This clonotype was sampled from an adult in good health. This chain connects TRBV6-2 or TRBV6-3 to TRBJ1-1; possible D gene TRBD1, 5 bases. CDR3 sequence: CASSIGTKGFF. For the CDR3, the DNA is TGTGCCAGCAGTATCGGGACGAAGGGTTTCTTT.